These 18 T cell receptor beta chains were sequenced from one sample in a study of blood T cell repertoires in COVID-19. Here immunoSEQ multiplex PCR was the method, and the copy in TCRdb shows in-frame clones only, minus some. Seen here are approximately 240,000 clones, around 80% observed once, and the top ten hold roughly 5.5%. Specimen: peripheral blood. All receptors come from a human donor in a cohort sampled during active COVID-19.

In regard to this clone: Other DNA sequences in this sample translate to the same CDR3. The genes are TRBV2 and TRBJ2-1, with D maybe TRBD1 (5 bases). Trimming removed 2 bases from V and 3 bases from J, with 5 bases in between. The CDR3 spans 13 residues. Germline values: CDR1 SNHLY, CDR2 FYNNEI. The CDR3 bases are TGTGCCAGCAGTGAACAGGGCTACAATGAGCAGTTCTTC. Amino acids: CASSEQGYNEQFF.

V gene TRBV27 combines with J gene TRBJ2-7; perhaps TRBD1 as D (8 bases). CDR3 size: 18 residues. V lost 5 bases, J lost 4 bases, and 27 bases lay in between. Germline CDR1 reads MNHEY; CDR2 reads SMNVEV (reference sequence). CDR3 coding DNA: TGTGCCAGCAGTCCCAGGACAGGGCCGGTGCGGGAGTGGTACGAGCAGTACTTC. It translates to CASSPRTGPVREWYEQYF.

This chain links TRBV19 with TRBJ2-5; no clear D. V lost 5 bases and J lost 1, with 8 bases in between. This CDR3 is 13 amino acids long. Germline loops: CDR1 LNHDA, CDR2 SQIVND (reference sequence). The CDR3 sequence is CASSARIQETQYF. The CDR3 DNA reads as TGTGCCAGTAGTGCTAGAATCCAAGAGACCCAGTACTTC.

This clone has just a few counts. DNA of the CDR3: TGTGCCAGCAGCAAAACGGAATCTGACAGGGATATCTCCTACGAGCAGTACTTC. This sequence encodes CASSKTESDRDISYEQYF. The rearrangement uses TRBV5-5 and TRBJ2-7; 7 bases are a match to TRBD1. V shed 4 bases and J 0 bases; nucleotides not matched to a gene: 16. In germline, CDR1 is SGHKS, CDR2 YYEKEE (reference sequence). This CDR3 has 18 amino acids.

This clone has more than one count but fewer than ten. The V call is TRBV27, the J call TRBJ2-2, with D possibly matching TRBD2 (5 bases). CDR1 and CDR2 (germline): MNHEY, SMNVEV (reference sequence). The CDR3 spans 14 residues. V was cut by 3 bases and J by 7 bases, with 12 bases left in between. CDR3 nucleotides: TGTGCCAGCAGTTTTTCGTGGGAGAGCGGGGAGCTGTTTTTT. Translated, it gives CASSFSWESGELFF.

This chain uses TRBV2 with TRBJ2-2, with a weak D call TRBD2 (5 bases). Germline CDR1 SNHLY, CDR2 FYNNEI. The germline V and J ends were trimmed by 4 bases and 6 bases, with 21 bases remaining between them. There are 17 residues in the CDR3. CDR3 DNA sequence: TGTGCCAGCAGTGGAGGGCAAAAAGGGATTTCACCCGGGGAGCTGTTTTTT. Protein: CASSGGQKGISPGELFF.

Worth noting for this clone: This specimen includes other DNA sequences encoding the same CDR3. This chain links TRBV28 with TRBJ1-1; D remains unclear. With 1 base removed from V and 6 bases from J, the gap between germline ends came to 6 bases. Germline CDR1 is MDHEN and CDR2 is SYDVKM. CDR3 size: 12 residues. CDR3 nucleotide sequence: TGTGCCAGCAGTTTATTCCGGGCTGAAGCTTTCTTT. This codes for CASSLFRAEAFF.

The chain carries TRBV7-2 and TRBJ1-2; D might be TRBD1 (5 bases). The CDR3 is made up of 16 amino acids. In germline, CDR1 is SGHTA, CDR2 FQGNSA. V lost 5 bases, J lost 4 bases, and 20 bases lay in between. CDR3 loop: CASSLTVTESIYGYTF. In DNA form, the CDR3 reads TGTGCCAGCAGCCTTACCGTGACAGAGAGTATCTATGGCTACACCTTC.

The V call is TRBV5-6, the J call TRBJ2-1; 8 bases are a match to TRBD2. The CDR3 covers 16 residues. After removal of 0 bases from V and 4 bases from J, the junction contained 6 bases not matched to a gene. Germline assignment: CDR1 SGHDT and CDR2 YYEEEE. The CDR3 protein is CASSLVKRGRYNEQFF. The CDR3 bases are TGTGCCAGCAGCTTGGTAAAGCGGGGGCGATACAATGAGCAGTTCTTC.

V usage is TRBV7-2 and J usage is TRBJ2-1; the D is unclear. The CDR3 extends over 15 amino acids. CDR1 is SGHTA and CDR2 is FQGNSA in the germline V gene. Trimming stripped 1 base from V and 5 bases from J, with 12 bases between. The CDR3 DNA is TGTGCCAGCAGCTTAGAGCTAGTAATAAACAATGAGCAGTTCTTC. It specifies CASSLELVINNEQFF.

The chain links TRBV5-1 to TRBJ2-7, with D possibly matching TRBD2 (5 bases). The CDR3 has 13 amino acids. V was pared by 3 bases and J by 3 bases, with 10 bases between. Germline loops: CDR1 SGHRS, CDR2 YFSETQ. DNA of the CDR3: TGCGCCAGCAGCTCCGGACTGGGCTACGAGCAGTACTTC. Translated, it gives CASSSGLGYEQYF.

This chain joins TRBV30 and TRBJ2-3; D perhaps matches TRBD2 (7 bases). V lost 6 bases to trimming and J lost 4 bases, with 17 bases between them. CDR3 length: 14 amino acids. CDR1 and CDR2 (germline): GTSNPN, SVGIG (reference sequence). CDR3 sequence (DNA): TGTGCCTGTCCGACCCCCGGGGGGCCAGATACGCAGTATTTT. It is translated as CACPTPGGPDTQYF.

The chain joins TRBV10-2 to TRBJ1-5, with a possible D match to TRBD1 (5 bases). The CDR3 extends over 15 amino acids. In germline, CDR1 is WSHSY, CDR2 SAAADI. V was cut by 7 bases and J by 6 bases, with 19 bases left in between. CDR3 sequence: CASTETGGTSQPQHF. The CDR3 region has the DNA TGCGCCAGCACCGAAACGGGGGGGACTAGTCAGCCCCAGCATTTT.

A single count supports this clone. The chain joins TRBV9 to TRBJ2-1, with D perhaps matching TRBD2 (7 bases). The ends were cut back, 0 bases at V and 7 bases at J, with 17 bases in the middle. This CDR3 is 16 amino acids long. The germline CDR1 and CDR2 sequences are SGDLS and YYNGEE. The CDR3 DNA sequence: TGTGCCAGCAGCGTAGAAGGTGGGGCGGGGGCAAATGAGCAGTTCTTC. It yields the protein CASSVEGGAGANEQFF.

This sequence joins TRBV6-1 and TRBJ2-3, with 11 bases identical to TRBD2. The CDR3 sequence is 16 residues long. V shed 4 bases and J 0 bases; nucleotides not matched to a gene: 3. From germline, CDR1 is MNHNS and CDR2 SASEGT. The CDR3 DNA reads TGTGCCAGCAGTGTTACTAGCGGGGGAAGCACAGATACGCAGTATTTT. It specifies CASSVTSGGSTDTQYF.

V and J are TRBV7-2 and TRBJ2-3; 9 bases align to TRBD1. Per germline, CDR1 SGHTA and CDR2 FQGNSA. The CDR3 contains 15 residues. V trimming: 1 base; J trimming: 6 bases; junction bases outside the gene matches: 5. CDR3 bases: TGTGCCAGCAGCTTAGGTGGGACAGGGAGGGATACGCAGTATTTT. Translation gives CASSLGGTGRDTQYF.

The chain carries TRBV6-5 and TRBJ2-2; 8 bases agree with TRBD2. With 8 bases clipped from V and 6 bases from J, the junction kept 8 bases outside the gene matches. The germline CDR1 and CDR2 sequences are MNHEY and SVGAGI. The CDR3 extends over 14 amino acids. CDR3 nucleotide sequence: TGTGCCAGCGAGGCGGGAGGTTGGTCCGGGGAGCTGTTTTTT. Protein: CASEAGGWSGELFF.

The CDR3 region has the DNA TGTGCTAGTGGCCCCCCCATCGGCAGGAGGAGCTCCTACAATGAGCAGTTCTTC. It yields the protein CASGPPIGRRSSYNEQFF. The chain uses TRBV12-5 and TRBJ2-1, with D possibly matching TRBD2 (5 bases). CDR1 and CDR2 (germline): LGHNT, FRNRAP. This CDR3 is 18 amino acids long. V was cut by 6 bases and J by 0 bases, with 21 bases left in between.